A single sample is the source of the 27 T cell receptor beta chains below, sequenced in a study of beta chain features in type 1 diabetes. The study, taken as a whole, reports: For Type 1 diabetes patients, all four CD4+ subsets carried TCRB CDR3s that were moderately but significantly shorter.

No antigens are known for them. Expressed TCRB transcripts got sequenced, as all isolated RNA was reverse transcribed. TCRdb's table, derived via immunoSEQ multiplex PCR, lists solely in-frame clones and lacks some. Of roughly 150,000 clones detected, almost 8% appear once; the ten largest clones hold 0.5% to 0.55%. Source material: central memory CD4+ T cells from blood. Receptor source: a man between 18 and 29 years old with type 1 diabetes.

This rearrangement joins TRBV4-3 to TRBJ2-5; 8 positions match TRBD1. The CDR3 runs to 16 residues. Per the germline V gene, CDR1 is LGHNA and CDR2 is YSLEER. With 1 base clipped from V and 2 bases from J, the junction kept 6 bases outside the gene matches. The CDR3 DNA follows: TGCGCCAGCAGCCAAGGGGCGGACAGGGTGCAAGAGACCCAGTACTTC. As protein: CASSQGADRVQETQYF.

The rearrangement uses TRBV28 and TRBJ2-7; the D gene is possibly TRBD1 (5 bases). Germline loops: CDR1 MDHEN, CDR2 SYDVKM. The length of the CDR3 is 16 residues. Trimming took off 4 bases at V and 1 base at J, with 17 bases between the two ends. The CDR3 is CASSSPLRTRSYEQYF. The CDR3 DNA follows: TGTGCCAGCAGTTCACCCCTGAGGACAAGATCCTACGAGCAGTACTTC.

Only a few counts were recorded for this clone. The chain carries TRBV15 and TRBJ1-6; D gene ambiguous. This CDR3 has 15 residues. Trimming pared 0 bases from V and 7 bases from J, leaving 10 bases between. Germline CDR1 LNHNV, CDR2 YYDKDF (reference sequence). CDR3: CATSRDWGGNSPLHF. The CDR3 bases are TGTGCCACCAGCAGAGATTGGGGAGGGAATTCACCCCTCCACTTT.

The table lists this clone with many counts. V and J are TRBV10-3 and TRBJ2-7; D is perhaps TRBD1 (5 bases). Germline V lookup: CDR1 ENHRY, CDR2 SYGVKD. The CDR3 is 13 amino acids. V lost 10 bases and J 7 bases, leaving 20 bases between the germline ends. Here the CDR3 DNA reads TGTGCCACCATAGGTGGGGCAGGGAATGAGCAGTACTTC. It is translated as CATIGGAGNEQYF.

This clone appeared a few times. The chain uses TRBV18 and TRBJ2-7; 7 bases agree with TRBD2. Germline V CDR1 and CDR2: KGHSH, LQKENI. J was trimmed by 6 bases and V by 0 bases; bases with no gene match: 8. This CDR3 spans 15 amino acids. CDR3 sequence (DNA): TGTGCCAGCTCACCACCCACCGCCGGGAGGTTCGAGCAGTACTTC. Protein product: CASSPPTAGRFEQYF.

The gene calls are TRBV5-1 and TRBJ2-3; D not resolved. V gave up 5 bases and J gave up 2 bases, with 9 bases separating them. Germline lookup yields CDR1 SGHRS and CDR2 YFSETQ. The CDR3 loop spans 13 amino acids. The CDR3 sequence: CASRADPTDTQYF. The CDR3 nucleotides read TGCGCCAGCAGGGCTGATCCCACAGATACGCAGTATTTT. The full variable domain, with the rest looked up from reference TRBV5-1 and TRBJ2-3, is KAGVTQTPRYLIKTRGQQVTLSCSPISGHRSVSWYQQTPGQGLQFLFEYFSETQRNKGNFPGRFSGRQFSNSRSEMNVSTLELGDSALYLCASRADPTDTQYFGPGTRLTVL.

The chain employs TRBV5-4 and TRBJ2-3; 14 nucleotides align to TRBD2. This CDR3 is built from 15 residues. Looked up from germline, CDR1 is SGHNT and CDR2 is YYREEE (reference sequence). Germline trimming cut 4 bases from V and 7 bases from J; bases unmatched to any gene: 5. This CDR3 reads CASSIRTSGRNTQYF. The CDR3, as DNA: TGTGCCAGCAGCATACGGACTAGCGGGAGGAATACGCAGTATTTT.

The sample holds a few counts of this clone. This rearrangement joins TRBV15 to TRBJ2-5, with no clear D. Trimming left V 5 bases short and J 5 bases short, with 12 bases between. CDR3 size: 13 residues. Germline CDR1 and CDR2: LNHNV and YYDKDF (reference sequence). The DNA for the CDR3 is TGTGCCACCAGCCAGCCCCCGAGGGAGACCCAGTACTTC. The encoded protein is CATSQPPRETQYF.

A few counts support this clone. The rearrangement links TRBV6-1 to TRBJ2-7; perhaps TRBD2 as D (6 bases). From germline, CDR1 is MNHNS and CDR2 SASEGT. Trimming removed 5 bases at V and 7 bases at J, with 18 bases between. The CDR3 has 14 amino acids. CDR3 amino acids: CASSTGTPRGEQYF. The CDR3 nucleotides read TGTGCCAGCAGTACCGGGACTCCTCGGGGGGAGCAGTACTTC.

This clone occurred a few times. The rearrangement joins TRBV28 to TRBJ2-6; D might be TRBD1 (7 bases). V was shortened by 9 bases and J by 2 bases, with 23 bases between the two germline ends. Per the germline V gene, CDR1 is MDHEN and CDR2 is SYDVKM. The CDR3 contains 18 residues. The CDR3 loop is CASSLGGRGRTGANVLTF. The CDR3 DNA follows: TGTGCCAGTTCACTAGGGGGCAGGGGGAGGACTGGGGCCAACGTCCTGACTTTC.

This clone has ten or more counts. The chain uses TRBV28 and TRBJ1-2, with 7 nucleotides matching TRBD1. The V segment lost 7 bases and the J segment 6 bases; nucleotides outside the gene matches: 11. The germline V gene has CDR1 MDHEN and CDR2 SYDVKM. The CDR3 runs to 14 residues. The CDR3 DNA is TGTGCCAGCAATTCACCCAGGGGGGCGGATGGCTACACCTTC. Protein product: CASNSPRGADGYTF.

On this clone itself: The junction departs from the called germline gene at one end, perhaps through a read error. V and J are TRBV28 and TRBJ1-3; D uncertain. Germline V gives CDR1 MDHEN, CDR2 SYDVKM. This CDR3 comprises 11 residues. The CDR3 reads CASSLNGGYNF. CDR3 DNA sequence: TGTGCCAGCAGTTTAAATGGAGGGTATAATTTT.

The gene calls are TRBV15 and TRBJ1-1; 10 bases fit TRBD1. Per the germline V gene, CDR1 is LNHNV and CDR2 is YYDKDF (reference sequence). Trimming took 6 bases from V and 5 from J; bases not matched to a gene: 6. The CDR3 runs to 14 residues. CDR3 residues: CATSRDRGRTEAFF. CDR3 DNA sequence: TGTGCCACCAGTAGGGACAGGGGAAGGACTGAAGCTTTCTTT.

The chain joins TRBV7-2 to TRBJ2-7; 7 bases agree with TRBD2. Trimming at V came to 1 base and at J to 10 bases, leaving 7 bases not matched to a gene. The CDR3 spans 13 residues. Germline V gene data show CDR1 as SGHTA and CDR2 as FQGNSA. CDR3 DNA sequence: TGTGCCAGCAGCTTAGAGTCGACTAGCCTACAGTACTTC. This translates into CASSLESTSLQYF. Drawing the rest from reference TRBV7-2 and TRBJ2-7, the complete variable domain is GAGVSQSPSNKVTEKGKDVELRCDPISGHTALYWYRQSLGQGLEFLIYFQGNSAPDKSGLPSDRFSAERTGGSVSTLTIQRTQQEDSAVYLCASSLESTSLQYFGPGTRLTVT.

This clone has a handful of counts. J is TRBJ1-1 and V is TRBV28, with a tentative D call TRBD1 (6 bases). Trimming left V 3 bases short and J 9 bases short, with 11 bases between. The CDR3 covers 12 residues. CDR1 is MDHEN, CDR2 SYDVKM, per germline. The CDR3 here is CASSFPQGQAFF. CDR3 coding DNA: TGTGCCAGCAGTTTCCCACAGGGTCAAGCTTTCTTT.

Only a few counts were recorded for this clone. The rearrangement uses TRBV18 and TRBJ1-2, with 9 bases identical to TRBD1. Looked up from germline, CDR1 is KGHSH and CDR2 is LQKENI. CDR3 length: 16 residues. V lost 0 bases to trimming and J lost 2 bases; unmatched junction nucleotides: 4. CDR3 region: CASSPPGQGPNYGYTF. The CDR3 DNA sequence: TGTGCCAGCTCACCACCGGGACAGGGCCCCAACTATGGCTACACCTTC.

The chain recombines TRBV11-2 with TRBJ2-7, with D maybe TRBD1 (5 bases). This CDR3 contains 15 residues. Trimming removed 4 bases from V and 0 bases from J, with 13 bases in between. The germline V gene encodes CDR1 SGHAT and CDR2 FQNNGV. The DNA for the CDR3 is TGTGCCAGCAGCTCCCTAACAGGATCCTCCTACGAGCAGTACTTC. Translating gives CASSSLTGSSYEQYF.

This chain links TRBV6-1 with TRBJ1-1; D gene ambiguous. V lost 5 bases, J lost 1 base, and 11 bases lay in between. The CDR3 is made up of 14 amino acids. Germline V gene sequence: CDR1 MNHNS, CDR2 SASEGT. The CDR3 coding sequence is TGTGCCAGCAGTCTTTACGGGAAGAACACTGAAGCTTTCTTT. Residues: CASSLYGKNTEAFF.

The chain carries TRBV5-1 and TRBJ2-3; 7 positions agree with TRBD2. From germline, CDR1 is SGHRS and CDR2 YFSETQ. V gave up 1 base and J gave up 2 bases; unmatched junction bases: 4. The CDR3 runs to 15 residues. This CDR3 is CASSLRRGVTDTQYF. In DNA, the CDR3 is TGCGCCAGCAGCTTGCGCCGGGGGGTCACAGATACGCAGTATTTT.

This clone was observed a handful of times. V is TRBV25-1 and J is TRBJ1-3; TRBD1 aligns across 8 bases. J was trimmed by 0 bases and V by 4 bases; bases with no gene match: 5. CDR1 is MGHDK and CDR2 is SYGVNS in the germline V gene. CDR3 size: 16 residues. This chain's CDR3 is CASSGGQGYSGNTIYF. In DNA, the CDR3 is TGTGCCAGCAGTGGAGGACAGGGATACTCTGGAAACACCATATATTTT.

This chain uses TRBV25-1 with TRBJ2-7; D unclear. The CDR3 runs 12 residues. Germline V gene data show CDR1 as MGHDK and CDR2 as SYGVNS. V dropped 3 bases and J dropped 3 bases, with 6 bases sitting between them. CDR3 coding DNA: TGTGCCAGCAGTGACCCCTACTACGAGCAGTACTTC. Translated, it gives CASSDPYYEQYF.

This clone was counted between two and nine times. J is TRBJ2-7 and V is TRBV27, with D possibly TRBD1 on 5 matching bases. V was cut by 2 bases and J by 7 bases, with 15 bases left in between. Germline values: CDR1 MNHEY, CDR2 SMNVEV (reference sequence). There are 14 residues in the CDR3. The CDR3 protein is CASSLQGHLWEQYF. CDR3 bases: TGTGCCAGCAGTTTACAGGGTCACCTATGGGAGCAGTACTTC.

This sequence joins TRBV7-9 and TRBJ2-7; the D is unclear. V lost 5 bases and J 3 bases, leaving 5 bases between the germline ends. Looked up from germline, CDR1 is SEHNR and CDR2 is FQNEAQ (reference sequence). The CDR3 is 11 amino acids. The CDR3 DNA reads as TGTGCCAGCAGCCCTAACTACGAGCAGTACTTC. Translating it yields CASSPNYEQYF.

CDR3 in DNA: TGTGCCAGCAGTCCCGGGACAGGGGGCTTGGATTCACCCCTCCACTTT. Residues: CASSPGTGGLDSPLHF. The chain links TRBV28 to TRBJ1-6; 12 bases match TRBD1. The CDR3 has 16 residues. Per the germline V gene, CDR1 is MDHEN and CDR2 is SYDVKM. Losses at the gene ends were 5 bases for V and 8 bases for J; bases not matched to a gene: 7.

This clone has only a few counts. V gene TRBV7-8 combines with J gene TRBJ2-5; 9 bases match TRBD1. V lost 4 bases to trimming and J lost 5 bases; unmatched junction nucleotides: 8. CDR1 is SGHVS and CDR2 is FQNEAQ in the germline V gene. The CDR3 is 15 residues long. The CDR3 nucleotides are TGTGCCAGCAGCTCCCGGGACAGGGTTTGGGAGACCCAGTACTTC. Translated: CASSSRDRVWETQYF.

There are a few counts of this clone. J is TRBJ1-1 and V is TRBV7-9, with D uncertain. In germline, CDR1 is SEHNR, CDR2 FQNEAQ (reference sequence). CDR3 length: 14 residues. V lost 5 bases and J 11 bases, leaving 21 bases between the germline ends. The CDR3 protein is CASSRNRAETEAFF. The CDR3 region has the DNA TGTGCCAGCAGCCGCAACCGAGCCGAGACGGAGGCTTTCTTT.

J is TRBJ2-7 and V is TRBV7-9, with a tentative D call TRBD1 (5 bases). The CDR3 is made up of 14 amino acids. Trimming pared 3 bases from V and 5 bases from J, leaving 14 bases between. Germline loops: CDR1 SEHNR, CDR2 FQNEAQ (reference sequence). For the CDR3, the DNA is TGTGCCAGCAGCTTCCCCACAGGCCGGCACGAGCAGTACTTC. Amino acid sequence: CASSFPTGRHEQYF.